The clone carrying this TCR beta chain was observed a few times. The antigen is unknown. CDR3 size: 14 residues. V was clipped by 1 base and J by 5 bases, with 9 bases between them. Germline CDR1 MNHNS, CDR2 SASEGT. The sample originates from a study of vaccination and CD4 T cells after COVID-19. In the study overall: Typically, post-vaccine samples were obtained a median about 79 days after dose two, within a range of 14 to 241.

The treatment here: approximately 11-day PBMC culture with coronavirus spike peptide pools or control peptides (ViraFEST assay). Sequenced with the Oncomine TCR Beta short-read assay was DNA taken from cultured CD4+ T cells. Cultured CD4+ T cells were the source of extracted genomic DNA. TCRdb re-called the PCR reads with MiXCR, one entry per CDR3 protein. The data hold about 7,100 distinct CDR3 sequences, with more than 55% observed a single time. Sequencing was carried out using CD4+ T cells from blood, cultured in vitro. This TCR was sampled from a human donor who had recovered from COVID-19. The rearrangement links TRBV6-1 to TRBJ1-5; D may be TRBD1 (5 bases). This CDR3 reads CASSEGTSYQPQHF. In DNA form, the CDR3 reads TGTGCCAGCAGTGAAGGGACAAGTTATCAGCCCCAGCATTTT.